Presented here are 16 T cell receptor beta chains from one specimen sequenced in a study of shared clonotypes between healthy human individuals. The assay was immunoSEQ multiplex PCR, and TCRdb's table has in-frame clones only and misses some. Counted here are about 2 million clones, about 94% occurring once; the ten biggest clones make up more than 0.95%. Naive-designated CD8 cells lacked CD45RO, were positively enriched for CCR7, and omitted terminally differentiated effector memory CD45RA+ cells. Sequencing used naive CD8+ T cells sorted from blood. These receptor sequences come from a young man in good health.

This chain connects TRBV7-9 to TRBJ2-3, with D tentatively TRBD1 (7 bases). Trimming took 4 bases from V and 4 from J, leaving 12 bases between them. Germline CDR1 SEHNR, CDR2 FQNEAQ (reference sequence). The CDR3 contains 14 residues. Written as DNA, the CDR3 is TGTGCCAGCAGCTCCACAGGGGAGGCAGATACGCAGTATTTT. Its protein is CASSSTGEADTQYF.

The genes are TRBV7-3 and TRBJ2-3; TRBD2 agrees at 12 bases. The CDR3 runs to 16 residues. Losses at the gene ends were 3 bases for V and 5 bases for J; bases not matched to a gene: 6. Germline V CDR1 and CDR2: SGHTA, FQGTGA. Here the CDR3 reads CASSLRLAGVGDTQYF. The CDR3, as DNA: TGTGCCAGCAGCTTGCGACTAGCGGGGGTAGGAGATACGCAGTATTTT.

The V and J genes are TRBV7-9 and TRBJ2-1, with TRBD1 matching over 7 bases. Germline V gene data show CDR1 as SEHNR and CDR2 as FQNEAQ (reference sequence). V dropped 5 bases and J dropped 0; count of bases not matched to a gene: 4. This CDR3 has 15 residues. This chain's CDR3 is CASSHRDSSYNEQFF. The CDR3 DNA follows: TGTGCCAGCAGCCACCGGGACAGCTCCTACAATGAGCAGTTCTTC.

The chain carries TRBV11-3 and TRBJ2-3; 9 bases agree with TRBD2. Germline V gene data show CDR1 as SGHNT and CDR2 as YENEEA. The CDR3 runs to 16 residues. V gave up 3 bases and J gave up 2 bases; unmatched junction bases: 6. In nucleotides, the CDR3 is TGTGCCAGCAGCTTGGGGGCTAGCGGGAACACAGATACGCAGTATTTT. Translating gives CASSLGASGNTDTQYF. Looking up the rest from reference TRBV11-3 and TRBJ2-3 gives the full variable domain: EAGVVQSPRYKIIEKKQPVAFWCNPISGHNTLYWYLQNLGQGPELLIRYENEEAVDDSQLPKDRFSAERLKGVDSTLKIQPAELGDSAVYLCASSLGASGNTDTQYFGPGTRLTVL.

The rearrangement joins TRBV28 to TRBJ1-5, with 8 bases fitting TRBD1. Trimming at V came to 7 bases and at J to 6 bases, leaving 8 bases not matched to a gene. Germline assignment: CDR1 MDHEN and CDR2 SYDVKM. CDR3 length: 14 residues. The CDR3 nucleotides read TGTGCCAGCACTCTGGGGCAGGGGGCTCAGCCCCAGCATTTT. Translating it yields CASTLGQGAQPQHF.

The V call is TRBV5-5, the J call TRBJ2-7; 8 nucleotides line up with TRBD1. V shed 0 bases, J shed 0 bases, and the junction held 5 bases outside the gene matches. The CDR3 runs to 16 residues. Per the germline V gene, CDR1 is SGHKS and CDR2 is YYEKEE (reference sequence). CDR3 protein: CASSLGQGLSSYEQYF. CDR3 in DNA: TGTGCCAGCAGCTTGGGACAGGGGTTGAGCTCCTACGAGCAGTACTTC.

The V and J genes are TRBV4-1 and TRBJ1-5; D unclear. The CDR3 runs 13 residues. V was clipped by 0 bases and J by 8 bases, with 8 bases between them. The germline V gene encodes CDR1 MGHRA and CDR2 YSYEKL. In nucleotides, the CDR3 is TGCGCCAGCAGCCAAGATCCTGGGGAGCCCCAGCATTTT. It yields the protein CASSQDPGEPQHF.

The chain recombines TRBV21-1 with TRBJ2-5; the D call TRBD2 from the table was never checked on the DNA. TRBV21-1 is a known pseudogene. CDR3 length: 15 residues. The CDR3 DNA reads TGTGCCAGCACCAAACCGGGACTAGCGGGAGAGACCCAGTACTTC. This gives the protein CASTKPGLAGETQYF.

V gene TRBV7-9 combines with J gene TRBJ2-5; 10 nucleotides match TRBD2. CDR3 length: 16 residues. Germline trimming cut 5 bases from V and 5 bases from J; bases unmatched to any gene: 11. CDR1 and CDR2 (germline): SEHNR, FQNEAQ (reference sequence). CDR3: CASSLPAGGGRETQYF. In DNA form, the CDR3 reads TGTGCCAGCAGCCTTCCAGCGGGAGGGGGCAGGGAGACCCAGTACTTC.

This chain connects TRBV4-1 to TRBJ2-7; TRBD1 matches at 7 bases. This CDR3 spans 15 amino acids. Looked up from germline, CDR1 is MGHRA and CDR2 is YSYEKL. V shed 1 base and J 2 bases; nucleotides not matched to a gene: 5. CDR3 sequence (DNA): TGCGCCAGCAGCCAAGTTCAGGGGGACACCTACGAGCAGTACTTC. As protein: CASSQVQGDTYEQYF.

The chain links TRBV11-2 to TRBJ2-3, with TRBD1 as a possible D gene (7 bases). The CDR3 runs to 16 residues. The germline V gene has CDR1 SGHAT and CDR2 FQNNGV. The germline V and J ends were trimmed by 5 bases and 3 bases, with 18 bases remaining between them. CDR3 sequence: CASSAWSRGATDTQYF. The CDR3 coding sequence is TGTGCCAGCAGCGCATGGTCCAGGGGGGCAACAGATACGCAGTATTTT.

The chain joins TRBV4-3 to TRBJ2-4, with D possibly called TRBD1 or TRBD2 (5 bases each). The CDR3 is made up of 19 amino acids. The V end was cut by 0 bases, the J end by 0 bases, with 18 bases between. Germline-derived CDR1 and CDR2 are LGHNA and YSLEER. This CDR3 reads CASSQDPGAEGVAKNIQYF. The CDR3 DNA sequence: TGCGCCAGCAGCCAAGATCCCGGGGCAGAAGGGGTAGCCAAAAACATTCAGTACTTC.

This sequence joins TRBV30 and TRBJ2-7; 13 bases are a match to TRBD2. V trimming: 2 bases; J trimming: 1 base; junction bases outside the gene matches: 2. CDR3 size: 15 residues. Germline V gene sequence: CDR1 GTSNPN, CDR2 SVGIG (reference sequence). CDR3 loop: CAWSSGLAGSYEQYF. CDR3 in DNA: TGTGCCTGGAGTTCGGGACTAGCGGGATCCTACGAGCAGTACTTC.

The chain is built from TRBV6-1 and TRBJ2-7, with D perhaps matching TRBD2 (6 bases). Germline V gene data show CDR1 as MNHNS and CDR2 as SASEGT. The length of the CDR3 is 15 residues. With 2 bases removed from V and 3 bases from J, the gap between germline ends came to 14 bases. CDR3 in DNA: TGTGCCAGCAGTGAACCTCGGGACTGGTTCTACGAGCAGTACTTC. Translation: CASSEPRDWFYEQYF.

The V call is TRBV9, the J call TRBJ2-7; 8 bases are shared with TRBD1. This CDR3 contains 14 residues. With 0 bases clipped from V and 5 bases from J, the junction kept 4 bases outside the gene matches. CDR1 is SGDLS, CDR2 YYNGEE, per germline. The CDR3 sequence: CASSVVPGGDEQYF. Here the CDR3 DNA reads TGTGCCAGCAGCGTAGTCCCAGGGGGCGACGAGCAGTACTTC.

The chain joins TRBV5-1 to TRBJ2-7, with a weak D call TRBD2 (6 bases). Germline lookup yields CDR1 SGHRS and CDR2 YFSETQ. There are 14 residues in the CDR3. V lost 5 bases, J lost 0 bases, and 12 bases lay in between. The CDR3 region is CASSPSVSSYEQYF. CDR3 bases: TGCGCCAGCAGTCCTAGCGTCAGCTCCTACGAGCAGTACTTC.